This T cell receptor (beta chain) appears in the sequencing data of a study of cytomegalovirus exposure and HLA in healthy donors. Study-wide background: An earlier analysis found some 100 million unique TCR beta sequences from about 190 million T cells.

The CDR3 extends over 16 amino acids. V gave up 2 bases and J gave up 6 bases, with 17 bases separating them. Germline V gene data show CDR1 as LNHDA and CDR2 as SQIVND (reference sequence). With regard to this clone: Antigen specificity is unknown.

PCR used 60 Vbeta primers and 13 Jbeta primers. Clones were sequenced by immunoSEQ multiplex PCR, and TCRdb holds only the in-frame ones, with some missing. The sample has about 240,000 clones; approximately 82% are singletons. The study, taken as a whole, reports: In a later analysis, CMV-associated beta chains were mostly HLA-associated, it appeared. Among TCR beta chains, those listed as cytomegalovirus-associated numbered fewer than 200.

This chain uses TRBV19 with TRBJ2-1; TRBD2 might be the D (6 bases). Sequenced material: PBMCs. The sequence came from a woman aged 60-75 years in good health and CMV-seropositive. The CDR3 region is CASSIWGKTRGNEQFF. DNA for the CDR3: TGTGCCAGTAGTATATGGGGGAAGACTAGAGGCAATGAGCAGTTCTTC. The variable domain in full, with the rest retrieved from reference TRBV19 and TRBJ2-1, is DGGITQSPKYLFRKEGQNVTLSCEQNLNHDAMYWYRQDPGQGLRLIYYSQIVNDFQKGDIAEGYSVSREKKESFPLTVTSAQKNPTAFYLCASSIWGKTRGNEQFFGPGTRLTVL.